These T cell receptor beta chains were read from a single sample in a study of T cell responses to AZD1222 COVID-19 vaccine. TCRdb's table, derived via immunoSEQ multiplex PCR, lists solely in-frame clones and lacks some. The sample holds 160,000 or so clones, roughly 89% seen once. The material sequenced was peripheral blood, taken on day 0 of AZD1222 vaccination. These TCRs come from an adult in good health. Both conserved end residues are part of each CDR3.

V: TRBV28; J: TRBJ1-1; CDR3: CASRGQGPSTEAFF
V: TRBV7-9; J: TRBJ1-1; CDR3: CASSFDWTEAFF
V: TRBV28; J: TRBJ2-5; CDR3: CASSSRDIDFQETQYF
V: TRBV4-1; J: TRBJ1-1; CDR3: CASSQDPQGKNTEAFF
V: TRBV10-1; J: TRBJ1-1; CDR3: CASSFSGDTEAFF
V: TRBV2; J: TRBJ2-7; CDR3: CASSLPRDRLAGGRTYEQYF
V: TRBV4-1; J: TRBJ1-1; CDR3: CASSQDFMGTGVGGTEAFF
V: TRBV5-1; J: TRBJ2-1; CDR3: CASTPGQIKNEQFF
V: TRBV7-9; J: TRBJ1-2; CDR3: CASSLGRESGYTF
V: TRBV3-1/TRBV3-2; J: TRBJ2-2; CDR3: CASSQASGGSIGELFF
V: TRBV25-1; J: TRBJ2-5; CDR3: CASRDAGTGSRETQYF
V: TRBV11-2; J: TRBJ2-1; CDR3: CASSLEGTLNLDEQFF
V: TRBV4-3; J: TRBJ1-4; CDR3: CASSQAGRTNWNEKLFF
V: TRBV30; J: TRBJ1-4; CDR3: CAWSGGPEKLFF
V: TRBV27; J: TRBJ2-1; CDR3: CASSFGGSSYNEQFF
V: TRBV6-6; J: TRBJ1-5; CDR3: CASSAGDQPQHF
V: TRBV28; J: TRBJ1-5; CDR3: CASRTRQPGTGRNQPQHF
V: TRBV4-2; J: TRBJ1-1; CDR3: CASSQDTQAEAFF
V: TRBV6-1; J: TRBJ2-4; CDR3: CASSETGDIQYF
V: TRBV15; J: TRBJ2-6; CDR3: CATSRHRSRESGANVLTF
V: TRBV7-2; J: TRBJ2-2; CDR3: CASSLAGANTGELFF
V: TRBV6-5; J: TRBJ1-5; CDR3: CASSYVQNQPQHF
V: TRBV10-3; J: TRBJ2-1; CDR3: CAITPGLAANEQFF
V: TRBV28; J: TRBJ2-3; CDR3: CASSGASGGPGYTQYF
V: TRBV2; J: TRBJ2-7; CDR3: CASSGLANNEQYF
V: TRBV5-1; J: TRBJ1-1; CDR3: CASSKRQDTEAFF
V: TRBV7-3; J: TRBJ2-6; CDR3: CASSLRAGNSGANVLTF
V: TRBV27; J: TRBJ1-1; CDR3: CASSLYGTGGGTEAFF
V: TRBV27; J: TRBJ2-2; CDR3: CASSFLAGELFF
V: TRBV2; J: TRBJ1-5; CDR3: CASSEPRQPQHF
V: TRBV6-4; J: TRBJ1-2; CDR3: CASSDEVGYGYTF
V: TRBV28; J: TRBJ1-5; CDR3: CASSLGSYGQPQHF
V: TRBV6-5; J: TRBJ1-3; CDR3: CASSYSILQSGNTIYF
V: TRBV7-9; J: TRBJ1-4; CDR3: CASSLTGANEKLFF
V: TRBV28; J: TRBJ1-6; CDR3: CASSPPWGGAGSPLHF
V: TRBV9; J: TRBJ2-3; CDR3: CASSPSQLGTDTQYF
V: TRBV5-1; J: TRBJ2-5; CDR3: CASSTFQETQYF
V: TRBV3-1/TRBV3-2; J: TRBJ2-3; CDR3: CASSQHPSTDTQYF
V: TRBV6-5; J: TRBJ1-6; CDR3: CASSSPDRGNSPLHF
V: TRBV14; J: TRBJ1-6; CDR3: CASSQLGQVNGLHF
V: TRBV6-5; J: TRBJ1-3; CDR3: CASKPEIGNTIYF
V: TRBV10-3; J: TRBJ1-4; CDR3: CAIRAVGANEKLFF
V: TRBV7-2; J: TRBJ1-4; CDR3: CASSFGQGANEKLFF
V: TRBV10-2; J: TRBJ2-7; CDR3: CASMGGRASEQYF
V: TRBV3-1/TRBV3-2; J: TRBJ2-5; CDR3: CASSQDPGGNGETQYF
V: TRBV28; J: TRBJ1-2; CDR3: CASSVQGKGGKDGYTF
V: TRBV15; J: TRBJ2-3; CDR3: CATSRQPWGSGGATDTQYF
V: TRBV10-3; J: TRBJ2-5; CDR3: CAISEGSRETQYF
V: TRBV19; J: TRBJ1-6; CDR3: CASRLGHSPLHF
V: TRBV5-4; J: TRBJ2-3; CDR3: CASSLEGVTDTQYF
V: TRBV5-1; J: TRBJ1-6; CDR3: CASSLTGELNSPLHF